These 10 T cell receptor beta chains were sequenced from one sample in a study of Graves' ophthalmopathy and Graves' hyperthyroidism. TCR beta CDR3 regions were amplified from RNA transcripts. The workflow started with a first-round RT-PCR run with HTBI primers and then moved on to a second-round multiplex PCR. TCRdb called the multiplex PCR reads again in MiXCR, with one record for every CDR3 protein. Of 260,000 or so distinct CDR3 sequences in the sample, approximately 42% were seen once. The sample consisted of peripheral blood. The source is an adult man with Graves' ophthalmopathy.

This sequence joins TRBV7-9 and TRBJ2-7; D may be TRBD1 or TRBD2 (5 bases each). CDR1 and CDR2 (germline): SEHNR, FQNEAQ (reference sequence). This CDR3 is built from 14 residues. V dropped 5 bases and J dropped 3 bases, with 14 bases sitting between them. The CDR3 spells CASSLGTVNYEQYF. For the CDR3, the DNA is TGTGCCAGCAGCCTCGGGACGGTAAACTACGAGCAGTACTTC.

V is TRBV9 and J is TRBJ1-6, with 8 bases that match TRBD1. Germline CDR1 and CDR2: SGDLS and YYNGEE. The J segment lost 7 bases and the V segment lost 5 bases, leaving 8 bases of the junction unmatched. This CDR3 comprises 15 residues. The CDR3 here is CASRRTWTGNSPLHF. As DNA, the CDR3 is TGTGCCAGCAGGAGGACTTGGACAGGGAATTCACCCCTCCACTTT. The whole variable domain, filled in from reference TRBV9 and TRBJ1-6, reads DSGVTQTPKHLITATGQRVTLRCSPRSGDLSVYWYQQSLDQGLQFLIQYYNGEERAKGNILERFSAQQFPDLHSELNLSSLELGDSALYFCASRRTWTGNSPLHFGNGTRLTVT.

The V and J genes are TRBV14 and TRBJ1-2; no firm D call. The V gene lost 0 bases and the J gene lost 3 bases, with 5 bases spanning the gap. CDR1 and CDR2 (germline): SGHDN, FVKESK. This CDR3 has 13 amino acids. CDR3: CASSQEGDYGYTF. The CDR3, as DNA: TGTGCCAGCAGCCAAGAGGGCGACTATGGCTACACCTTC.

CDR3 loop: CASSFRRMANTGELFF. In DNA, the CDR3 is TGTGCCAGCAGTTTTAGGAGGATGGCTAACACCGGGGAGCTGTTTTTT. This rearrangement joins TRBV12-3 or TRBV12-4 to TRBJ2-2; D is possibly TRBD2 (5 bases). The V gene lost 3 bases and the J gene lost 2 bases, with 13 bases spanning the gap. The CDR3 is made up of 16 amino acids.

Comments on this clonotype: Mismatch with germline at one junction end may stem from a read error. The J gene is TRBJ1-4, the V gene TRBV5-8, with a tentative D call TRBD1 (6 bases). The CDR3 is 11 amino acids. CDR1 and CDR2 from the germline V gene are SGHTS and YDEGEE. The CDR3 is CASSLAGQKIF. In DNA, the CDR3 is TGTGCCAGCAGCTTGGCAGGACAGAAGATTTTT.

This clonotype was recorded at least ten times. The rearrangement links TRBV7-8 to TRBJ1-2, with TRBD1 matching 8 bases. CDR1 is SGHVS and CDR2 is FQNEAQ in the germline V gene. The V and J ends lost 4 bases and 8 bases, in that order; junction bases with no gene match: 12. The CDR3 runs to 15 residues. The CDR3 nucleotides read TGTGCCAGCAGCTCCTACAGGGGGGGGGGATGGGGCTACACCTTC. This sequence encodes CASSSYRGGGWGYTF.

This chain uses TRBV9 with TRBJ1-5, with D uncertain. CDR1 SGDLS and CDR2 YYNGEE come from the germline V gene. Trimming took 0 bases from V and 3 from J, leaving 7 bases between them. The CDR3 consists of 14 residues. Here the CDR3 reads CASSVGSDNQPQHF. The CDR3 DNA reads TGTGCCAGCAGCGTAGGGTCAGACAATCAGCCCCAGCATTTT. The full variable domain, in which reference TRBV9 and TRBJ1-5 provide the parts outside the CDR3, is DSGVTQTPKHLITATGQRVTLRCSPRSGDLSVYWYQQSLDQGLQFLIQYYNGEERAKGNILERFSAQQFPDLHSELNLSSLELGDSALYFCASSVGSDNQPQHFGDGTRLSIL.

The gene calls are TRBV6-6 and TRBJ1-1; TRBD1 matches 7 bases. J gave up 8 bases and V 6 bases, and 9 bases lay outside the gene matches. Germline CDR1 is MNHNY and CDR2 is SVGAGI (reference sequence). The CDR3 is 13 amino acids. The CDR3: CASRPRQGAEAFF. The CDR3 nucleotides read TGTGCCAGCAGGCCCCGACAGGGAGCCGAAGCTTTCTTT.

The chain uses TRBV9 and TRBJ2-5, with a tentative D call TRBD2 (7 bases). The CDR3 length is 16 residues. Looked up from germline, CDR1 is SGDLS and CDR2 is YYNGEE. Trimming took 4 bases from V and 9 from J, leaving 25 bases between them. The CDR3 here is CASSLKMGGAGQPQYF. CDR3 nucleotides: TGTGCCAGCAGCCTAAAGATGGGGGGGGCAGGGCAGCCCCAGTACTTC.

This chain links TRBV5-1 with TRBJ2-7; 8 bases line up with TRBD1. V lost 4 bases to trimming and J lost 3 bases; unmatched junction nucleotides: 3. The germline CDR1 and CDR2 sequences are SGHRS and YFSETQ. This CDR3 contains 13 residues. CDR3 sequence reads: CASSDGQGYEQYF. The CDR3 coding sequence is TGCGCCAGCAGCGACGGACAGGGCTACGAGCAGTACTTC.